This T cell receptor beta chain was sequenced in a study of neoadjuvant anti-PD-1 for oral cavity cancer. Study as a whole: Patients without progression got a fourth dose around day 43.

As to time point: after neoadjuvant nivolumab, at surgical resection. The assay was immunoSEQ multiplex PCR, and TCRdb's table has in-frame clones only and misses some. The top ten clones hold approximately 4% of a sample with about 9,300 clones, around 75% of them seen once. This sample comprised PBMCs, obtained after nivolumab (anti-PD-1) treatment. This clonotype was obtained from a person aged 40 to 85 with oral cavity squamous cell carcinoma.

DNA for the CDR3: TGTGCCAGCAGAGGTTCTACAACTAATGAAAAACTGTTTTTT. Protein sequence: CASRGSTTNEKLFF. This chain links TRBV6-1 with TRBJ1-4; D gene ambiguous. Germline V gives CDR1 MNHNS, CDR2 SASEGT. CDR3 size: 14 residues. V lost 6 bases and J 0 bases, leaving 8 bases between the germline ends.